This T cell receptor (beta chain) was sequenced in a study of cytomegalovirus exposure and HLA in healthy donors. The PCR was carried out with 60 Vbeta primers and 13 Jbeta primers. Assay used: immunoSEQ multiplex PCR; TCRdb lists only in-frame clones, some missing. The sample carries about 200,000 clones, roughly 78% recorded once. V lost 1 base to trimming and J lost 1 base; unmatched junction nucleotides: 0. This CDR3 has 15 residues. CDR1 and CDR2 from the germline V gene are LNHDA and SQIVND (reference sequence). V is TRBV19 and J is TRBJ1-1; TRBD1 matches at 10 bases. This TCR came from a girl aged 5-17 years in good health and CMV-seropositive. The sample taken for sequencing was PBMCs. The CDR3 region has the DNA TGTGCCAGTAGTATAGGGGACAGGGGGAACACTGAAGCTTTCTTT. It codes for CASSIGDRGNTEAFF.